These 14 T cell receptor beta chains share one sample of origin, sequenced in a study of cytomegalovirus exposure and HLA in healthy donors. In the PCR, 60 Vbeta and 13 Jbeta primers were used. Measured with immunoSEQ multiplex PCR; TCRdb has only the in-frame clones, and not every one. The repertoire holds over 100,000 clones, around four fifths seen once, with around 2.6% in the top ten. The sequenced sample was PBMCs. These receptors all come from a man aged 40-55 years in good health and CMV-seronegative.

The chain links TRBV6-6 to TRBJ1-5; weak D call: TRBD1 (6 bases). The V and J ends lost 6 bases and 5 bases respectively, with 14 bases between them. The CDR3 extends over 14 amino acids. CDR1 and CDR2 (germline): MNHNY, SVGAGI (reference sequence). This chain's CDR3 is CASRLPGGHQPQHF. In nucleotides, the CDR3 is TGTGCCAGCAGACTCCCCGGGGGGCATCAGCCCCAGCATTTT.

The V gene is TRBV28, the J gene TRBJ1-5, with D perhaps matching TRBD1 (6 bases). The V gene lost 7 bases and the J gene lost 0 bases, with 22 bases spanning the gap. There are 18 residues in the CDR3. Germline-derived CDR1 and CDR2 are MDHEN and SYDVKM. The CDR3 loop reads CASTSLGEGGNSNQPQHF. As DNA, the CDR3 is TGTGCCAGCACCTCCCTTGGGGAGGGGGGGAATAGCAATCAGCCCCAGCATTTT. Using reference TRBV28 and TRBJ1-5 for the parts outside the CDR3, the full variable domain is DVKVTQSSRYLVKRTGEKVFLECVQDMDHENMFWYRQDPGLGLRLIYFSYDVKMKEKGDIPEGYSVSREKKERFSLILESASTNQTSMYLCASTSLGEGGNSNQPQHFGDGTRLSIL.

The chain links TRBV19 to TRBJ1-1; TRBD1 is a possible D gene (6 bases). V lost 7 bases to trimming and J lost 6 bases, with 18 bases between them. Germline CDR1 and CDR2: LNHDA and SQIVND (reference sequence). This CDR3 is 14 amino acids long. CDR3 amino acids: CASTLRGIRAEAFF. CDR3 in DNA: TGTGCCAGTACTTTAAGGGGGATTCGGGCTGAAGCTTTCTTT.

The chain couples TRBV25-1 to TRBJ2-5; D possibly corresponds to TRBD1 (6 bases). The J call is doubtful: the DNA matches TRBJ2-7 better. Germline-derived CDR1 and CDR2 are MGHDK and SYGVNS. The CDR3 is 14 amino acids. The CDR3 coding sequence is TGTGCCAGCAGTGGCCGTGTCAGGGGATACGAGCAGTACTTC. Amino acid sequence: CASSGRVRGYEQYF.

The chain has TRBV9 and TRBJ1-1, with a tentative D call TRBD1 (6 bases). Trimming took off 5 bases at V and 4 bases at J, with 12 bases between the two ends. Germline lookup yields CDR1 SGDLS and CDR2 YYNGEE. CDR3 length: 13 amino acids. The CDR3 coding sequence is TGTGCCAGCAGTGGGGGCTCAGGCACTGAAGCTTTCTTT. Amino acid sequence: CASSGGSGTEAFF.

The chain couples TRBV27 to TRBJ1-1; no clear D. This CDR3 has 13 amino acids. Per germline, CDR1 MNHEY and CDR2 SMNVEV (reference sequence). With 3 bases removed from V and 4 bases from J, the gap between germline ends came to 9 bases. CDR3 nucleotide sequence: TGTGCCAGCAGTTTCGGCGGGAGCACTGAAGCTTTCTTT. It encodes CASSFGGSTEAFF.

This clone was picked up a small number of times. The gene calls are TRBV14 and TRBJ1-5; 8 nucleotides align to TRBD1. The ends lost 6 bases at V and 4 bases at J; junction bases unmatched: 11. There are 16 residues in the CDR3. CDR1 and CDR2 (germline): SGHDN, FVKESK. The CDR3 region has the DNA TGTGCCAGCAGTATAAGACAGGGGAGAAGGAATCAGCCCCAGCATTTT. Its translation: CASSIRQGRRNQPQHF. Looking up the rest from reference TRBV14 and TRBJ1-5 gives the full variable domain: EAGVTQFPSHSVIEKGQTVTLRCDPISGHDNLYWYRRVMGKEIKFLLHFVKESKQDESGMPNNRFLAERTGGTYSTLKVQPAELEDSGVYFCASSIRQGRRNQPQHFGDGTRLSIL.

V gene TRBV4-1 combines with J gene TRBJ2-7; 10 bases match TRBD1. The V and J ends lost 4 bases and 5 bases, in that order; junction bases with no gene match: 8. Germline V gene sequence: CDR1 MGHRA, CDR2 YSYEKL. The CDR3 spans 15 residues. CDR3: CASSPRQGAINEQYF. In DNA form, the CDR3 reads TGCGCCAGCAGCCCACGACAGGGGGCAATAAACGAGCAGTACTTC.

This rearrangement joins TRBV6-1 to TRBJ1-2; D unclear. With 5 bases removed from V and 1 base from J, the gap between germline ends came to 11 bases. Germline V gene lookup returns CDR1 MNHNS and CDR2 SASEGT. This CDR3 spans 14 amino acids. The CDR3 protein is CASSNSKINYGYTF. CDR3 DNA sequence: TGTGCCAGCAGTAACAGCAAAATTAACTATGGCTACACCTTC.

The genes are TRBV12-5 and TRBJ2-7, with D perhaps matching TRBD1 (6 bases). This CDR3 spans 12 amino acids. The germline CDR1 and CDR2 sequences are LGHNT and FRNRAP. V dropped 6 bases and J dropped 7 bases, with 13 bases sitting between them. The CDR3 loop reads CASGGQHQEQYF. The CDR3 region has the DNA TGTGCTAGTGGAGGACAGCACCAGGAGCAGTACTTC.

The rearrangement uses TRBV4-1 and TRBJ2-2, with D possibly matching TRBD2 (7 bases). The CDR3 totals 18 residues. Deletions cut 1 base from V and 4 bases from J, with 19 bases between. Germline CDR1 MGHRA, CDR2 YSYEKL. The DNA of the CDR3 is TGCGCCAGCAGCCAAGCGATAGTGGGAGGGGGGACCACCGGGGAGCTGTTTTTT. It translates to CASSQAIVGGGTTGELFF.

The gene calls are TRBV7-9 and TRBJ1-3; the match to TRBD1 covers 9 bases. The CDR3 contains 15 residues. CDR1 is SEHNR, CDR2 FQNEAQ, per germline (reference sequence). Losses at the gene ends were 4 bases for V and 4 bases for J; bases not matched to a gene: 5. In DNA form, the CDR3 reads TGTGCCAGCAGCTCCGGGACAGGGCAAGGAAACACCATATATTTT. It translates to CASSSGTGQGNTIYF.

A word on this clone: Other DNA sequences in the same sample also yield this CDR3. The rearrangement uses TRBV27 and TRBJ2-1, with 7 bases lining up with TRBD2. Germline V CDR1 and CDR2: MNHEY, SMNVEV (reference sequence). This CDR3 comprises 12 residues. The CDR3 protein is CASGLANNEQFF. The CDR3 nucleotides read TGTGCTAGCGGGCTAGCGAACAATGAGCAGTTCTTC.

This chain connects TRBV6-1 to TRBJ2-7; a weak D match, TRBD2 (5 bases). V lost 7 bases and J lost 6, with 22 bases in between. In germline, CDR1 is MNHNS, CDR2 SASEGT. CDR3 length: 15 amino acids. The CDR3 DNA reads TGTGCCAGCAAAGTTTTGACGATTCTTGGAGGCGAGCAGTACTTC. Translated: CASKVLTILGGEQYF.